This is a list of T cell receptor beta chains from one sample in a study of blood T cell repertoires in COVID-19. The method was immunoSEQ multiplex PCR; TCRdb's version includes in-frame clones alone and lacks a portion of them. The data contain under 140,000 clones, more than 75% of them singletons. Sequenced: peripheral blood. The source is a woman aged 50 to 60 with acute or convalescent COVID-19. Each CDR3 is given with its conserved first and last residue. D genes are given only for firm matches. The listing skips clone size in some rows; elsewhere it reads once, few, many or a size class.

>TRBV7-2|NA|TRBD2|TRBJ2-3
CASAGVAGAGDTQYF
TGTGCCAGCGCTGGGGTAGCGGGAGCCGGAGATACGCAGTATTTT
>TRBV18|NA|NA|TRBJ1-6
CASSPQSGDSPLHF
TGTGCCAGCTCACCCCAGAGCGGGGATTCACCCCTCCACTTT
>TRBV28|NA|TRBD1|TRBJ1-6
CASSPNRGEASPLHF
TGTGCCAGCAGTCCCAACAGGGGGGAGGCATCACCCCTCCACTTT
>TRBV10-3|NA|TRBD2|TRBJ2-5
CAISPGTLAGLQETQYF
TGTGCCATCAGTCCAGGGACACTAGCGGGACTTCAAGAGACCCAGTACTTC
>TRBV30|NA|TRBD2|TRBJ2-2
CAWSATGTSGNLPGELFF
TGTGCCTGGAGTGCCACCGGGACTAGCGGGAACCTACCCGGGGAGCTGTTTTTT
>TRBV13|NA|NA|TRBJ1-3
CASSLEQGKAGNTIYF
TGTGCCAGCAGCTTAGAACAGGGAAAAGCTGGAAACACCATATATTTT
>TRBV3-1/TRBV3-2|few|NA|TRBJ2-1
CASSHWNGSSYNEQFF
TGTGCCAGCAGCCATTGGAACGGGAGCTCCTACAATGAGCAGTTCTTC
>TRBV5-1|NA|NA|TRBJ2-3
CASSLAARNTDTQYF
TGCGCCAGCAGCTTGGCCGCTAGAAACACAGATACGCAGTATTTT
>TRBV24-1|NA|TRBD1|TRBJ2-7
CATSDAGTGVYEQYF
TGTGCCACCAGTGACGCCGGGACAGGGGTGTACGAGCAGTACTTC
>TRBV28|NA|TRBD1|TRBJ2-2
CATLPSTGSNTGELFF
TGTGCCACCCTCCCCTCGACAGGGAGTAACACCGGGGAGCTGTTTTTT
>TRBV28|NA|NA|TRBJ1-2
CASSLGPLAGYTF
TGTGCCAGCAGTTTAGGGCCCCTCGCGGGCTACACCTTC
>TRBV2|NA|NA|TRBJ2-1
CASSVGSSYNEQFF
TGTGCCAGCAGTGTCGGGAGCTCCTACAATGAGCAGTTCTTC
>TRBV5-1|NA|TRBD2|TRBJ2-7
CASSSGGLAGGYEQYF
TGCGCCAGCAGTTCCGGCGGACTAGCGGGAGGTTACGAGCAGTACTTC
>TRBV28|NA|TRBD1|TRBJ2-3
CASSLSGQVGTDTQYF
TGTGCCAGCAGTTTATCGGGACAGGTTGGGACAGATACGCAGTATTTT
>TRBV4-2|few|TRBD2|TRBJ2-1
CASSRTLAGLYNEQFF
TGTGCCAGCAGCCGGACCCTAGCGGGATTATACAATGAGCAGTTCTTC
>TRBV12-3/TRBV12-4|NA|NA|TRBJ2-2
CASSLGGTGELFF
TGTGCCAGCAGTTTAGGCGGGACCGGGGAGCTGTTTTTT
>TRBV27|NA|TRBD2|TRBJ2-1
CASSRGGGQFF
TGTGCCAGCAGTCGCGGCGGGGGTCAGTTCTTC
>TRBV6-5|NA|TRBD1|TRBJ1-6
CASNPDRGNSPLHF
TGTGCCAGCAATCCGGACAGGGGTAATTCACCCCTCCACTTT
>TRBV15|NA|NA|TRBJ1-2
CATSPGGLVANYGYTF
TGTGCCACCAGCCCCGGAGGACTTGTAGCTAACTATGGCTACACCTTC
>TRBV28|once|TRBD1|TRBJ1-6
CASSFYFVGTAIRSTENSPLHF
TGTGCCAGCAGTTTTTATTTTGTTGGGACAGCTATTAGATCCACCGAAAATTCACCCCTCCACTTT
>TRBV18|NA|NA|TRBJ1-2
CASSPQPGGTYGYTF
TGTGCCAGCTCACCACAACCGGGGGGGACCTATGGCTACACCTTC
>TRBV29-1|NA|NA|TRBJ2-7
CSVGTFYEQYF
TGCAGCGTAGGGACATTTTACGAGCAGTACTTC
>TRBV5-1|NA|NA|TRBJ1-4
CASSSDRHEKLFF
TGCGCCAGCAGCTCCGACAGACATGAAAAACTGTTTTTT
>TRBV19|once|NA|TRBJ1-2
CASSAPQAPYGYTF
TGTGCCAGTAGTGCCCCCCAGGCTCCCTATGGCTACACCTTC
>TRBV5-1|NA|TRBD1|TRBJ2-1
CASSLEQGEGNEQFF
TGCGCCAGCAGCTTGGAACAGGGGGAAGGCAATGAGCAGTTCTTC
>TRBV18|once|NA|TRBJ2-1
CASSPGPGVDEQFF
TGTGCCAGCTCACCAGGGCCGGGAGTCGATGAGCAGTTCTTC
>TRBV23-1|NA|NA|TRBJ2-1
CASIRARETTSKDEQFF
TGCGCCAGCATAAGGGCCAGGGAGACAACTAGCAAGGATGAGCAGTTCTTC
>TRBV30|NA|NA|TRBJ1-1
CAWTYSFGTEAFF
TGTGCCTGGACCTACAGCTTCGGCACTGAAGCTTTCTTT
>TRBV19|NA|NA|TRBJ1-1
CASSIERDTPDTEAFF
TGTGCCAGTAGTATAGAGAGAGACACACCAGACACTGAAGCTTTCTTT
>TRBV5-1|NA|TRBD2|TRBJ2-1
CASSFTSGRGNEQFF
TGCGCCAGCAGCTTTACTAGCGGGAGAGGGAATGAGCAGTTCTTC
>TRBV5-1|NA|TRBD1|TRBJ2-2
CASRYGTDTGELFF
TGCGCCAGCAGATATGGGACAGACACCGGGGAGCTGTTTTTT
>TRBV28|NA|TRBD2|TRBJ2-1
CASSPPLSGRWNEQFF
TGTGCCAGCAGTCCCCCCCTAAGCGGGAGATGGAATGAGCAGTTCTTC
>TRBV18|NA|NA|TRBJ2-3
CASSPNFSGSTDTQYF
TGTGCCAGCTCACCCAACTTCAGCGGAAGCACAGATACGCAGTATTTT
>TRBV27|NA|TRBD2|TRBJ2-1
CASSPRLAGKGDEQFF
TGTGCCAGCAGTCCCAGACTAGCGGGAAAGGGGGATGAGCAGTTCTTC
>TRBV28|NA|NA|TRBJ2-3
CAIRPSFTDTQYF
TGTGCCATAAGGCCTAGCTTCACAGATACGCAGTATTTT
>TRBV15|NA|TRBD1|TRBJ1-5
CATSRGGGDRINQPQHF
TGTGCCACCAGCAGAGGCGGAGGGGACAGAATCAATCAGCCCCAGCATTTT
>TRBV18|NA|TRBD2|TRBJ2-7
CASSPLTGGGRYEQYF
TGTGCCAGCTCACCGCTCACCGGGGGCGGGAGGTACGAGCAGTACTTC
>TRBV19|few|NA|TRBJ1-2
CASSRPAGADYGYTF
TGTGCCAGTAGTAGACCGGCAGGGGCCGACTATGGCTACACCTTC
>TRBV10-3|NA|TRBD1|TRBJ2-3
CATQGQGSSTDTQYF
TGTGCCACCCAGGGACAGGGATCTAGCACAGATACGCAGTATTTT
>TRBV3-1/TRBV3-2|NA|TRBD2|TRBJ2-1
CASSQDSSGAYNEQFF
TGTGCCAGCAGCCAAGACTCTAGCGGGGCGTACAATGAGCAGTTCTTC
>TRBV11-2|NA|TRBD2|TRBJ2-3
CASSLGLGTDTQYF
TGTGCCAGCAGCTTGGGACTAGGAACAGATACGCAGTATTTT
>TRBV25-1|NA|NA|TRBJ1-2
CASSEYSVGYTF
TGTGCCAGCAGTGAATATAGCGTCGGCTACACCTTC
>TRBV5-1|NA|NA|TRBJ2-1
CASSPVGQGIGNEQFF
TGCGCCAGCAGCCCCGTCGGGCAGGGGATTGGCAATGAGCAGTTCTTC
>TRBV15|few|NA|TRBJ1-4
CATSRNWNEKLFF
TGTGCCACCAGCAGAAACTGGAATGAAAAACTGTTTTTT
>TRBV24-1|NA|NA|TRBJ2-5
CATSDRRGNQETQYF
TGTGCCACCAGTGACCGTCGCGGGAACCAAGAGACCCAGTACTTC
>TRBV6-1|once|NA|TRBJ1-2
CASSDTGTPNYGYTF
TGTGCCAGCAGTGATACAGGAACACCTAACTATGGCTACACCTTC
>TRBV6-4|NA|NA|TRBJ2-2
CASSAGDTGELFF
TGTGCCAGCAGTGCAGGGGACACCGGGGAGCTGTTTTTT
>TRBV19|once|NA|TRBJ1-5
CASSIGGSRQPQHF
TGTGCCAGTAGTATCGGCGGCTCCAGACAGCCCCAGCATTTT
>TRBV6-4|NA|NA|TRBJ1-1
CASSDRQGLNTEAFF
TGTGCCAGCAGTGATCGGCAGGGGCTGAACACTGAAGCTTTCTTT
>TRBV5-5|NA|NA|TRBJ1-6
CASLFGVSNSPLHF
TGTGCCAGCCTCTTCGGGGTCTCTAATTCACCCCTCCACTTT
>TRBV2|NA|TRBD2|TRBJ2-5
CASSERVAGMKKTQYF
TGTGCCAGCAGTGAAAGGGTAGCGGGGATGAAAAAGACCCAGTACTTC
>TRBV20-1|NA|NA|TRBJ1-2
CSVWGGYGYTF
TGCAGTGTCTGGGGCGGCTATGGCTACACCTTC
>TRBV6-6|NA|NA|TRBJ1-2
CASRGVYGYTF
TGTGCCAGCAGGGGAGTGTATGGCTACACCTTC
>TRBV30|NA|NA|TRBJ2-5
CAWSVKLYGGETQYF
TGTGCCTGGAGTGTAAAGCTTTACGGCGGAGAGACCCAGTACTTC
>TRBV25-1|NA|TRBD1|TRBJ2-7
CASKGQGDFGEQYF
TGTGCCAGCAAGGGACAGGGAGATTTCGGAGAGCAGTACTTC
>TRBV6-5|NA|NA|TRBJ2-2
CATRGLINTGELFF
TGTGCCACCAGGGGACTTATAAACACCGGGGAGCTGTTTTTT
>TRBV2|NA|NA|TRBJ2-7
CASSDRVLSSYEQYF
TGTGCCAGCAGTGACAGGGTCCTTAGCTCCTACGAGCAGTACTTC
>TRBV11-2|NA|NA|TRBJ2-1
CASSLVIEQFF
TGTGCCAGCAGCTTAGTCATTGAGCAGTTCTTC
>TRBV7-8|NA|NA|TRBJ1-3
CASSLQRGSGNTIYF
TGTGCCAGCAGCTTACAACGGGGGTCTGGAAACACCATATATTTT